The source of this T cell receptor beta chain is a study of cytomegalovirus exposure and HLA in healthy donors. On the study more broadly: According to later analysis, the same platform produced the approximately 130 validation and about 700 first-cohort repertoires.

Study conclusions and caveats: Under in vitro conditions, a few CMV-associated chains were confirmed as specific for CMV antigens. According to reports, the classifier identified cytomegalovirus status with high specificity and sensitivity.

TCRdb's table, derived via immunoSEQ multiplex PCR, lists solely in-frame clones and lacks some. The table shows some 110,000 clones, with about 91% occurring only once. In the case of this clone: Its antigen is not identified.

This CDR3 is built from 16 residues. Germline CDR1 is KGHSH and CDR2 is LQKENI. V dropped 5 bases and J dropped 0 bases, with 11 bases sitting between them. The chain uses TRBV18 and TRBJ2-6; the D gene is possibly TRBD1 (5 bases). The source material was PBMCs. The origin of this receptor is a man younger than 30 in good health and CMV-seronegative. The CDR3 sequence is CASSDSATSGANVLTF. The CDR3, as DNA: TGTGCCAGCTCAGACAGTGCAACCTCTGGGGCCAACGTCCTGACTTTC.